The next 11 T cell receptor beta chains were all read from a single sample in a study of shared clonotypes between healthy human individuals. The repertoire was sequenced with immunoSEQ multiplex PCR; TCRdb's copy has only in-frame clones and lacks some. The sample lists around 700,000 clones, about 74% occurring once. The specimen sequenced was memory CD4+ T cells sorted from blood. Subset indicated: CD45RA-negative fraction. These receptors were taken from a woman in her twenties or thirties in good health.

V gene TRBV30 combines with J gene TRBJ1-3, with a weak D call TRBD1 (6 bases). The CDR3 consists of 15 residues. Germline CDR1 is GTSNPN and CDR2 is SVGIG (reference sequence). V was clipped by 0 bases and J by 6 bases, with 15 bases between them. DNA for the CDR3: TGTGCCTGGAGTGTGGGGGACACGGGGGTAAACACCATATATTTT. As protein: CAWSVGDTGVNTIYF.

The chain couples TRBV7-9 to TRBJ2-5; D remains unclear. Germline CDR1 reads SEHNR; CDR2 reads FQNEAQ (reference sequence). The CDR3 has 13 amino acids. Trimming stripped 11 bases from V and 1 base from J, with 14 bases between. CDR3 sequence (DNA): TGTGCCTGTAGTGTGGTGGCCCAAGAGACCCAGTACTTC. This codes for CACSVVAQETQYF.

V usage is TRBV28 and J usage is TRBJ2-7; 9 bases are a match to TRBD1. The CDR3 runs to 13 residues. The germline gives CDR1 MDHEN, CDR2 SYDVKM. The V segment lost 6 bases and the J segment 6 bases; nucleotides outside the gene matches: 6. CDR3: CASRRTGAGEQYF. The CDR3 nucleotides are TGTGCCAGCAGACGGACAGGGGCTGGCGAGCAGTACTTC.

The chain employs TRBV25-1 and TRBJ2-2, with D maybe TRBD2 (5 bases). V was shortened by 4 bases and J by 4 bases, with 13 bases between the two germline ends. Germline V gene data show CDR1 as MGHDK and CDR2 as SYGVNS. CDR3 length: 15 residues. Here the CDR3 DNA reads TGTGCCAGCAGTGCCCGGGATTCATTCACCGGGGAGCTGTTTTTT. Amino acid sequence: CASSARDSFTGELFF.

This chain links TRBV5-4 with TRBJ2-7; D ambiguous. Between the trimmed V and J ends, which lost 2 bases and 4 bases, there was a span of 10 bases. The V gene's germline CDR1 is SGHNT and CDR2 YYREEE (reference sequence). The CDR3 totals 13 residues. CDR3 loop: CASSLPGHYEQYF. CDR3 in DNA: TGTGCCAGCAGCTTACCGGGCCATTACGAGCAGTACTTC.

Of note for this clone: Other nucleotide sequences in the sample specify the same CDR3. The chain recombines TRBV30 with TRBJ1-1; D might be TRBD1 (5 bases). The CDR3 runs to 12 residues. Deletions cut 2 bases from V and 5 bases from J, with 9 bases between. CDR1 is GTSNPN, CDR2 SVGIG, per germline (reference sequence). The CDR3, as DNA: TGTGCCTGGAGTTTCGGGGGTACTGAAGCTTTCTTT. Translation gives CAWSFGGTEAFF.

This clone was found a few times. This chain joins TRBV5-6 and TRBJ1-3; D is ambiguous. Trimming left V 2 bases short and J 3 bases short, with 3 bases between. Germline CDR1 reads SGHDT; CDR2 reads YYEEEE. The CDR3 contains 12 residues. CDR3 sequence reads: CASSFYGNTIYF. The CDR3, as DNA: TGTGCCAGCAGCTTTTATGGAAACACCATATATTTT.

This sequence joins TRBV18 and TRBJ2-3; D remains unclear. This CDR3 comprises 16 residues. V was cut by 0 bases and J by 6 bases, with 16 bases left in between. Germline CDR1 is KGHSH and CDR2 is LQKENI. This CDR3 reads CASSPPSSWVSDTQYF. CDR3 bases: TGTGCCAGCTCACCACCGTCTTCGTGGGTATCGGATACGCAGTATTTT.

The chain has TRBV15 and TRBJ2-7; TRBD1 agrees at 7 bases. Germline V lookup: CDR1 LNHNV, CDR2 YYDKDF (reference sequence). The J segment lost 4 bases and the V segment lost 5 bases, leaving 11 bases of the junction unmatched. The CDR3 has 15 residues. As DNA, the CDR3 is TGTGCCACCAGCGTACTCCACAGGGGTGATTACGAGCAGTACTTC. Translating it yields CATSVLHRGDYEQYF.

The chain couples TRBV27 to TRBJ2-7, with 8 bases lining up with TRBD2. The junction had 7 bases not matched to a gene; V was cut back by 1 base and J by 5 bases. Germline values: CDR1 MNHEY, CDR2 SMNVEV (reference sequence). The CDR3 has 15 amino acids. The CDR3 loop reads CASSLLPSGYHEQYF. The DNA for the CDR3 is TGTGCCAGCAGTTTATTACCTAGCGGGTACCACGAGCAGTACTTC.

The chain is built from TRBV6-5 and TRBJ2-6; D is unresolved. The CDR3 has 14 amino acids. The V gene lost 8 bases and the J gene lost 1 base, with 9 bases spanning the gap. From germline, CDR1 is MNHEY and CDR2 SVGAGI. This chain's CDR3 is CASALGSGANVLTF. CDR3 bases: TGTGCCAGCGCCTTGGGGTCTGGGGCCAACGTCCTGACTTTC.